These T cell receptor beta chains were read from a single sample in a study of T cells in Graves' hyperthyroidism and ophthalmopathy. One entry per CDR3 protein results from TCRdb running MiXCR on the multiplex PCR reads. This table has 600,000 to 700,000 distinct CDR3 sequences, about 15% appearing once. Sequenced sample: blood. The receptors shown here come from a middle-aged woman with Graves' ophthalmopathy. The CDR3 runs from the conserved cysteine through the conserved F or W. A D gene is named only where the DNA matches it firmly. Clone size is stated in some rows and not others, as once, few, many or a class when expanded.

v_gene	abundance	j_gene	d_gene	CDR3aa	CDR3nt
TRBV7-9	.	TRBJ1-1	.	CASSSTGSNTEAFF	TGTGCCAGCAGCTCAACAGGTTCGAACACTGAAGCTTTCTTT
TRBV20-1	few	TRBJ1-5	TRBD1	CSALSRDREGQPQHF	TGCAGTGCACTTAGCCGGGACAGGGAGGGTCAGCCCCAGCATTTT
TRBV2	.	TRBJ2-4	TRBD1	CASSADRAPPKNIQYF	TGTGCCAGCAGTGCGGACAGGGCGCCACCCAAAAACATTCAGTACTTC
TRBV20-1	few	TRBJ2-7	TRBD2	CSARDAWSSGIYEQYF	TGCAGTGCTAGAGATGCGTGGTCTAGCGGGATCTACGAGCAGTACTTC
TRBV6-1	many	TRBJ2-2	TRBD2	CASRGAGEVGELFF	TGTGCCAGCAGGGGAGCGGGAGAAGTCGGGGAGCTGTTTTTT
TRBV12-5	few	TRBJ2-7	.	CASGLVGPGFPYEQYF	TGTGCTAGTGGTTTGGTGGGCCCCGGTTTTCCCTACGAGCAGTACTTC
TRBV9	few	TRBJ2-5	TRBD1	CASSPWDRSQETQYF	TGTGCCAGCAGCCCTTGGGACAGATCTCAAGAGACCCAGTACTTC
TRBV5-1	.	TRBJ2-7	TRBD2	CASSLLGGSNPLYEQYF	TGCGCCAGCAGCTTGCTCGGCGGGAGTAATCCCCTCTACGAGCAGTACTTC
TRBV28	.	TRBJ2-2	TRBD2	CASIGPHGLAGDRGELFF	TGTGCCAGCATTGGACCTCATGGGCTAGCGGGAGATAGGGGGGAGCTGTTTTTT
TRBV12-3/TRBV12-4	.	TRBJ2-5	TRBD2	CASSLPRTSGIVTQYF	TGTGCCAGCAGTTTACCGAGGACTAGCGGGATTGTGACCCAGTACTTC
TRBV2	many	TRBJ2-7	.	CASSEFQNSYEQYF	TGTGCCAGCAGCGAATTCCAGAACTCCTACGAGCAGTACTTC
TRBV4-2	many	TRBJ2-5	.	CASSQDRGWETQYF	TGTGCCAGCAGCCAAGACAGGGGATGGGAGACCCAGTACTTC
TRBV2	many	TRBJ1-1	.	CASTRVENTEAFF	TGTGCCAGCACGAGGGTAGAGAACACTGAAGCTTTCTTT
TRBV19	.	TRBJ2-7	TRBD2	CASSPFSGTPYEQYF	TGTGCCAGTAGTCCCTTTAGCGGGACTCCCTACGAGCAGTACTTC